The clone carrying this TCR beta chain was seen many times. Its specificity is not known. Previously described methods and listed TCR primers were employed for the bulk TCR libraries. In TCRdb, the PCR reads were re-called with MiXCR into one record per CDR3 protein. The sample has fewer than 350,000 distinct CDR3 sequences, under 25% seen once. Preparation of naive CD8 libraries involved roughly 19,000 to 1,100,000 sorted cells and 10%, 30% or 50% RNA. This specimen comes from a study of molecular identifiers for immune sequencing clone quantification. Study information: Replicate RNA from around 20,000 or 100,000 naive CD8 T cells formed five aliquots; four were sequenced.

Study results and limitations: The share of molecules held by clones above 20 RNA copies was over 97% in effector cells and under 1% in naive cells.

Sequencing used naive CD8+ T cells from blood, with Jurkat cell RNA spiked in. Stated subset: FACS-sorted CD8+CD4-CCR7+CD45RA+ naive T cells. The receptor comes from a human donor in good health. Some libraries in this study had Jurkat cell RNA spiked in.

CDR3 nucleotide sequence: TGTGCCAGCAGCTTTGAATTGGACAGAAACCTCTACGAGCAGTACTTC. Amino acids: CASSFELDRNLYEQYF. V gene TRBV7-9 combines with J gene TRBJ2-7, with TRBD1 as a possible D gene (6 bases). Germline lookup yields CDR1 SEHNR and CDR2 FQNEAQ (reference sequence). V was clipped by 3 bases and J by 3 bases, with 18 bases between them. This CDR3 contains 16 residues. The variable domain in full, completed from reference TRBV7-9 and TRBJ2-7, reads DTGVSQNPRHKITKRGQNVTFRCDPISEHNRLYWYRQTLGQGPEFLTYFQNEAQLEKSRLLSDRFSAERPKGSFSTLEIQRTEQGDSAMYLCASSFELDRNLYEQYFGPGTRLTVT.